The T cell receptor (beta chain) described here comes from a study of monozygotic twins with inflammatory bowel disease. Study-level findings and limits: Researchers reported no repertoire similarity difference between concordant and discordant twins, possibly from limited power. Compared with healthy twins, IBD patients shared fewer clonotypes with others, especially with disease activity.

Blood samples of about 2.5 ml were drawn from every donor. About this clonotype: Its cognate antigen is unknown.

In germline, CDR1 is MGHRA, CDR2 YSYEKL. CDR3 length: 15 amino acids. Every TCR library used about 3.5 ug of total RNA. TCRdb reanalyzed the 5' RACE reads, giving one entry per CDR3 protein sequence and no DNA. The sample has 150,000 or so distinct CDR3 sequences. The sequencing input was blood. The chain recombines TRBV4-1 with TRBJ2-5; TCRdb names TRBD2, which stays unverified in the absence of DNA. This sequence originates from a human donor with ulcerative colitis or Crohn's disease, or a healthy co-twin of an affected twin (not recorded which). The CDR3 sequence is CASSPLIAGGETQYF.